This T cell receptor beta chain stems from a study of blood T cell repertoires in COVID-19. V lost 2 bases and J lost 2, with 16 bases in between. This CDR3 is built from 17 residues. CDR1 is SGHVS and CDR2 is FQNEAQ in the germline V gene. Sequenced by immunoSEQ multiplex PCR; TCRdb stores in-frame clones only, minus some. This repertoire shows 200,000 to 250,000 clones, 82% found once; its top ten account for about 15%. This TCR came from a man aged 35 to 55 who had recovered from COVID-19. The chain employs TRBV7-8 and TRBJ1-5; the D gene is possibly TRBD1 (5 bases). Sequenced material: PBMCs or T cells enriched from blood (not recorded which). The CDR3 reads CASSLWDGGRGNQPQHF. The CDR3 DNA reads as TGTGCCAGCAGCTTATGGGACGGGGGGAGGGGCAATCAGCCCCAGCATTTT.